One and the same sample provided the 22 T cell receptor beta chains below, sequenced in a study of monozygotic twins with inflammatory bowel disease. TCRdb re-called the 5' RACE reads; every CDR3 protein appears as one record, without DNA. The repertoire table contains approximately 400,000 distinct CDR3 sequences. The material sequenced was blood. The receptors were sampled from a human donor with ulcerative colitis or Crohn's disease, or a healthy co-twin of an affected twin (not recorded which).

The chain joins TRBV7-9 to TRBJ2-3; no DNA is available, so the TRBD1 call from TCRdb remains unchecked. Germline lookup yields CDR1 SEHNR and CDR2 FQNEAQ (reference sequence). The CDR3 length is 15 residues. The chain's CDR3 is CASRRGAQSTDTQYF.

The chain recombines TRBV20-1 with TRBJ2-7; TCRdb's D call of TRBD2 is untestable without DNA. There are 15 residues in the CDR3. CDR1 DFQATT and CDR2 SNEGSKA come from the germline V gene (reference sequence). The CDR3 region is CSAIKLAGGSYEQYF.

The chain carries TRBV28 and TRBJ2-3; the D call from TCRdb, TRBD1, cannot be confirmed without DNA. The CDR3 has 15 residues. Germline values: CDR1 MDHEN, CDR2 SYDVKM. The CDR3 protein is CASIGTGVHLGTQYF.

V usage is TRBV6-1 and J usage is TRBJ2-1; TCRdb's D call of TRBD1 is untestable without DNA. Germline V CDR1 and CDR2: MNHNS, SASEGT. The CDR3 has 14 amino acids. CDR3 sequence: CASSESYRDRGQFF.

V is TRBV19 and J is TRBJ2-7; as DNA is missing, the TRBD1 call by TCRdb cannot be tested. CDR1 is LNHDA and CDR2 is SQIVND in the germline V gene (reference sequence). The CDR3 contains 13 residues. CDR3 amino acids: CASKGDPTYEQYF.

The chain is built from TRBV6-4 and TRBJ1-2. In germline, CDR1 is MRHNA, CDR2 SNTAGT. This CDR3 is built from 14 residues. This CDR3 reads CACQNRRPDYGYTF.

This sequence joins TRBV28 and TRBJ2-1; checking the TCRdb D call of TRBD1 is not possible without DNA. Germline V gene sequence: CDR1 MDHEN, CDR2 SYDVKM. CDR3 length: 15 amino acids. The CDR3: CASSSQGWSYNEQFF.

This chain connects TRBV7-8 to TRBJ2-6. CDR3 size: 14 residues. Germline V gene lookup returns CDR1 SGHVS and CDR2 FQNEAQ. The CDR3 loop is CASSSHLGANVLTF.

The V call is TRBV10-3, the J call TRBJ2-5; absent DNA, TCRdb's TRBD1 call cannot be checked. Germline V lookup: CDR1 ENHRY, CDR2 SYGVKD. The CDR3 sequence is 17 residues long. The CDR3: CAIRKGQGATFQETQYF.

The genes are TRBV7-2 and TRBJ2-2; TCRdb lists TRBD1, though no DNA is available to test this call. The CDR3 is made up of 16 amino acids. Germline V gene sequence: CDR1 SGHTA, CDR2 FQGNSA. The CDR3 protein is CASRHPGADYSGELFF.

The chain links TRBV10-1 to TRBJ2-4; there is no DNA to check the TCRdb D call of TRBD2. The CDR3 spans 15 residues. Germline loops: CDR1 WNHNN, CDR2 SYGVQD (reference sequence). CDR3: CASSDPRAPPNIQYF.

The chain joins TRBV19 to TRBJ2-1; there is no DNA to check the TCRdb D call of TRBD2. From germline, CDR1 is LNHDA and CDR2 SQIVND (reference sequence). The CDR3 runs 16 residues. CDR3 sequence: CASSKREGPSYNEQFF.

The V and J genes are TRBV6-1 and TRBJ2-3. The CDR3 sequence is 14 residues long. From germline, CDR1 is MNHNS and CDR2 SASEGT. CDR3 sequence: CASSELSNTDTQYF.

J is TRBJ1-4 and V is TRBV2. The CDR3 is 14 amino acids. Germline CDR1 reads SNHLY; CDR2 reads FYNNEI. CDR3 region: CASTNRRAGEKLFF.

CDR3 in amino acids: CASSSLEWNEQFF. This rearrangement joins TRBV7-8 to TRBJ2-1; TCRdb calls TRBD1, which cannot be checked without DNA. The CDR3 spans 13 residues. Per the germline V gene, CDR1 is SGHVS and CDR2 is FQNEAQ. Supplemented by reference TRBV7-8 and TRBJ2-1, the full variable domain reads GAGVSQSPRYKVAKRGQDVALRCDPISGHVSLFWYQQALGQGPEFLTYFQNEAQLDKSGLPSDRFFAERPEGSVSTLKIQRTQQEDSAVYLCASSSLEWNEQFFGPGTRLTVL.

CDR3 sequence: CGTSRDPIPGETQYF. The V and J genes are TRBV15 and TRBJ2-5; TCRdb returns TRBD1, unconfirmable since there is no DNA. This CDR3 contains 15 residues. The germline CDR1 and CDR2 sequences are LNHNV and YYDKDF (reference sequence).

The V and J genes are TRBV5-4 and TRBJ2-5; without DNA, the TCRdb call of TRBD1 cannot be checked. The CDR3 consists of 14 residues. Germline CDR1 and CDR2: SGHNT and YYREEE (reference sequence). The CDR3 is CASSGGQHQETQYF. Based on the CDR3 plus reference TRBV5-4 and TRBJ2-5, the full variable domain is ETGVTQSPTHLIKTRGQQVTLRCSSQSGHNTVSWYQQALGQGPQFIFQYYREEENGRGNFPPRFSGLQFPNYSSELNVNALELDDSALYLCASSGGQHQETQYFGPGTRLLVL.

This chain connects TRBV15 to TRBJ2-2. The germline gives CDR1 LNHNV, CDR2 YYDKDF (reference sequence). This CDR3 is built from 16 residues. The CDR3: CATSRDLTGGTGELFF.

J is TRBJ1-2 and V is TRBV4-2; TCRdb designates TRBD1, a call that cannot be tested without DNA. The CDR3 loop spans 15 amino acids. Germline CDR1 LGHNA, CDR2 YNFKEQ. This CDR3 reads CASSQDKGFGPGYTF.

The chain couples TRBV20-1 to TRBJ2-7; TCRdb calls TRBD1, which cannot be checked without DNA. CDR3 length: 16 amino acids. Germline values: CDR1 DFQATT, CDR2 SNEGSKA (reference sequence). CDR3 protein: CSARPFRRTGAYEQYF.

The V and J genes are TRBV28 and TRBJ2-7; there is no DNA to check the TCRdb D call of TRBD1. Germline V CDR1 and CDR2: MDHEN, SYDVKM. The CDR3 totals 14 residues. The CDR3 loop reads CASSSTRGGYEQYF.

The rearrangement links TRBV6-2 or TRBV6-3 to TRBJ2-7; without DNA, the TCRdb call of TRBD2 cannot be checked. The CDR3 runs to 16 residues. In germline, CDR1 is MNHEY, CDR2 SVGEGT. This chain's CDR3 is CASSSVGTSGTYEQYF.